This T cell receptor beta chain was profiled in a study of blood T cell repertoires in COVID-19. This table comes from immunoSEQ multiplex PCR, and its TCRdb copy is limited to in-frame clones, with some not included. Among around 150,000 clones listed, 80% to 95% were seen once. Trimming took 1 base from V and 2 from J, leaving 17 bases between them. The CDR3 loop spans 17 amino acids. Germline lookup yields CDR1 SGHTA and CDR2 FQGNSA. The genes are TRBV7-2 and TRBJ1-2; D remains ambiguous. What was sequenced was peripheral blood. The source is a woman in her 50s with acute or convalescent COVID-19. CDR3 nucleotides: TGTGCCAGCAGCTTAGATGGGTCGGGAGACGCAAACTATGGCTACACCTTC. It specifies CASSLDGSGDANYGYTF.